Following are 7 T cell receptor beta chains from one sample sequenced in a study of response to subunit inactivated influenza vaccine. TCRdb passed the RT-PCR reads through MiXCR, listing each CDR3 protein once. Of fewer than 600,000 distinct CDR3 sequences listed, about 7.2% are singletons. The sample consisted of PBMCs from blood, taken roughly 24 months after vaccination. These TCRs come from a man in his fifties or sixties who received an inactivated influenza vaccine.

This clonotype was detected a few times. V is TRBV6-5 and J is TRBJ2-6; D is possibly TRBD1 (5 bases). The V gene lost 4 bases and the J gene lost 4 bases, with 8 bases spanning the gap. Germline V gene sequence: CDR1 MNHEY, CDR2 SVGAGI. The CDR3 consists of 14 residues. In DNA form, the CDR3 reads TGTGCCAGCAGTTTAGGGGTAGGGGCCAACGTCCTGACTTTC. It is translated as CASSLGVGANVLTF.

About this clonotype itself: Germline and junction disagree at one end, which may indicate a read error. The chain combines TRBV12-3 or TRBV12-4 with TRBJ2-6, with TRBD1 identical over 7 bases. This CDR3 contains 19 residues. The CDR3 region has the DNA TGTGCCAGCAGTTTGGTCTTCTGGGCAGGGGGTGCTGGGGCCAACGCCCTGACTTTC. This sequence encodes CASSLVFWAGGAGANALTF.

The CDR3, as DNA: TGTGCCACCAGCAGAGAGGCGGGGGAAAAACTGTTTTTT. Translated: CATSREAGEKLFF. V gene TRBV15 combines with J gene TRBJ1-4; D ambiguous. The germline V and J ends were trimmed by 0 bases and 8 bases, with 7 bases remaining between them. CDR3 size: 13 residues. Germline V CDR1 and CDR2: LNHNV, YYDKDF (reference sequence).

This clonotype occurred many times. The CDR3 reads CASSHRTGSSYEQYF. The CDR3 DNA is TGTGCCAGCAGCCATCGGACAGGGTCTTCCTACGAGCAGTACTTC. The rearrangement links TRBV7-2 to TRBJ2-7; TRBD1 matches 8 bases. Germline lookup yields CDR1 SGHTA and CDR2 FQGNSA. Unmatched junction bases numbered 7, after V lost 5 bases and J lost 1 base. The length of the CDR3 is 15 residues.

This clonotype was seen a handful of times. The CDR3 sequence: CASIGSHRKNIQYF. CDR3 sequence (DNA): TGTGCCAGCATCGGCAGTCACCGCAAAAACATTCAGTACTTC. The gene calls are TRBV6-2 or TRBV6-3 and TRBJ2-4; D remains unclear. Germline CDR1 reads MNHEY; CDR2 reads SVGEGT. The V end was cut by 7 bases, the J end by 3 bases, with 13 bases between. The CDR3 runs to 14 residues.

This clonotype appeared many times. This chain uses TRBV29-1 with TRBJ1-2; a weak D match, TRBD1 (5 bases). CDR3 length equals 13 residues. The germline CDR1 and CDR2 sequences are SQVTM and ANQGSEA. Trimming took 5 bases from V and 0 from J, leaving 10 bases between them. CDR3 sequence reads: CSVRQQANYGYTF. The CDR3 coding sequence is TGCAGCGTTCGGCAACAGGCTAACTATGGCTACACCTTC.

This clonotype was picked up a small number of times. CDR3 residues: CASTPYSNQPQHF. CDR3 in DNA: TGTGCCAGCACTCCTTATAGCAATCAGCCCCAGCATTTT. The genes are TRBV6-2 or TRBV6-3 and TRBJ1-5; D is undetermined. The V gene lost 7 bases and the J gene lost 0 bases, with 7 bases spanning the gap. This CDR3 is 13 amino acids long. The germline V gene has CDR1 MNHEY and CDR2 SVGEGT.